Below, 26 T cell receptor beta chains from the same sample are listed, as sequenced in a study of T cell changes during pregnancy in multiple sclerosis. Assay: immunoSEQ multiplex PCR; the TCRdb copy retains only in-frame clones and omits some. The data show more than 45,000 clones, with roughly 90% seen just once and approximately 0.6% held by the top ten. The sequencing here drew on CD4+ T cells from peripheral blood mononuclear cells, taken after pregnancy. These receptors all come from a female donor with multiple sclerosis, enrolled in a pregnancy study.

Concerning this clone itself: The junction shows a germline mismatch at one end, possibly a read error. V usage is TRBV7-7 and J usage is TRBJ1-6, with D perhaps matching TRBD1 (6 bases). The CDR3 is 13 residues long. Germline assignment: CDR1 SSHAT and CDR2 FNYEAQ (reference sequence). CDR3 coding DNA: TGTGCTAGCAGCTTAATTGAGGGGGCACCCCTCCACTTT. This gives the protein CASSLIEGAPLHF.

This clone came up once. V usage is TRBV6-1 and J usage is TRBJ2-3, with D hard to call. The CDR3 spans 15 residues. V lost 5 bases and J 0 bases, leaving 12 bases between the germline ends. Germline loops: CDR1 MNHNS, CDR2 SASEGT. CDR3 sequence: CASSFKIRSTDTQYF. Here the CDR3 DNA reads TGTGCCAGCAGTTTCAAGATCCGGAGCACAGATACGCAGTATTTT.

The CDR3: CASSSKAGGPVNEQFF. The DNA for the CDR3 is TGTGCCAGCAGCTCCAAAGCGGGGGGGCCTGTCAATGAGCAGTTCTTC. This chain connects TRBV7-3 to TRBJ2-1, with 10 bases that match TRBD2. Trimming cost V 4 bases and J 6 bases; bases outside gene matches: 9. The CDR3 spans 16 residues. Germline loops: CDR1 SGHTA, CDR2 FQGTGA.

This chain's CDR3 is CASSQETSRAGNTIYF. The CDR3 nucleotides read TGCGCCAGCAGCCAAGAAACGTCCAGGGCTGGAAACACCATATATTTT. This rearrangement joins TRBV4-3 to TRBJ1-3, with D possibly TRBD1 on 5 matching bases. The germline CDR1 and CDR2 sequences are LGHNA and YSLEER. The CDR3 runs 16 residues. Deletions cut 0 bases from V and 2 bases from J, with 11 bases between.

The V call is TRBV7-2, the J call TRBJ1-5; a possible D gene is TRBD1 (5 bases). The CDR3 sequence is 16 residues long. Germline CDR1 is SGHTA and CDR2 is FQGNSA. V lost 3 bases and J 0 bases, leaving 12 bases between the germline ends. CDR3 sequence reads: CASSFQGRGSNQPQHF. The CDR3 DNA reads as TGTGCCAGCAGCTTTCAAGGGAGGGGTAGCAATCAGCCCCAGCATTTT.

The rearrangement uses TRBV7-2 and TRBJ2-3; 8 bases align to TRBD2. V lost 6 bases, J lost 2 bases, and 7 bases stayed unmatched. This CDR3 spans 15 amino acids. Germline CDR1 is SGHTA and CDR2 is FQGNSA. In DNA form, the CDR3 reads TGTGCCAGCAGGTCGGGGGGGCTTGTCACAGATACGCAGTATTTT. Translated: CASRSGGLVTDTQYF.

The chain links TRBV27 to TRBJ1-1, with D possibly TRBD1 on 6 matching bases. V was pared by 7 bases and J by 4 bases, with 13 bases between. In germline, CDR1 is MNHEY, CDR2 SMNVEV (reference sequence). This CDR3 spans 13 amino acids. As DNA, the CDR3 is TGTGCCAGCATACTTCAGGGGAGCACTGAAGCTTTCTTT. Translated, it gives CASILQGSTEAFF.

The chain is built from TRBV30 and TRBJ1-5; TRBD1 matches 7 bases. J gave up 7 bases and V 5 bases, and 8 bases lay outside the gene matches. The CDR3 sequence is 13 residues long. Germline CDR1 is GTSNPN and CDR2 is SVGIG (reference sequence). DNA of the CDR3: TGTGCCTGGTCCGAACAGGGGAGCCAGCCCCAGCATTTT. This codes for CAWSEQGSQPQHF.

This chain links TRBV18 with TRBJ2-7, with TRBD2 matching 9 bases. Unmatched junction bases numbered 7, after V lost 4 bases and J lost 3 bases. The CDR3 loop spans 15 amino acids. Germline CDR1 is KGHSH and CDR2 is LQKENI. CDR3 sequence (DNA): TGTGCCAGCTCACAGACCGGGACTAGCCACTACGAGCAGTACTTC. Translation gives CASSQTGTSHYEQYF.

J is TRBJ1-2 and V is TRBV5-1; D not certain. Germline lookup yields CDR1 SGHRS and CDR2 YFSETQ. CDR3 length equals 14 residues. V shed 4 bases and J shed 7 bases, with 17 bases lying between them. The CDR3 spells CASSILRPSVGYTF. Written as DNA, the CDR3 is TGCGCCAGCAGCATACTGAGACCCAGCGTTGGCTACACCTTC.

The rearrangement uses TRBV5-6 and TRBJ1-6; D call uncertain. V lost 5 bases and J lost 7, with 10 bases in between. This CDR3 comprises 13 residues. Germline CDR1 is SGHDT and CDR2 is YYEEEE. CDR3 loop: CASREGRNSPLHF. DNA of the CDR3: TGTGCCAGCAGAGAAGGGAGGAATTCACCCCTCCACTTT.

The chain carries TRBV11-2 and TRBJ2-7; maybe TRBD1 (5 bases). The CDR3 has 14 amino acids. CDR1 and CDR2 (germline): SGHAT, FQNNGV. Trimming stripped 4 bases from V and 0 bases from J, with 10 bases between. CDR3 in amino acids: CASSYRQNSYEQYF. The CDR3 nucleotides are TGTGCCAGCAGCTATCGACAGAACTCCTACGAGCAGTACTTC.

This clone was observed a few times. The rearrangement uses TRBV6-1 and TRBJ1-1; 7 bases fit TRBD1. CDR3 size: 15 residues. With V trimmed by 3 bases and J by 5 bases, 9 bases remained unmatched. Germline assignment: CDR1 MNHNS and CDR2 SASEGT. CDR3 sequence: CASSEATGPGTEAFF. CDR3 DNA sequence: TGTGCCAGCAGTGAGGCGACAGGGCCCGGTACTGAAGCTTTCTTT.

This rearrangement joins TRBV4-3 to TRBJ2-5, with D possibly being TRBD2 (6 bases). V lost 11 bases and J lost 2, with 15 bases in between. The CDR3 runs 13 residues. CDR1 is LGHNA and CDR2 is YSLEER in the germline V gene. This CDR3 is CAGRGAGQETQYF. CDR3 sequence (DNA): TGCGCCGGACGCGGAGCGGGTCAAGAGACCCAGTACTTC.

The V and J genes are TRBV30 and TRBJ2-3; D gene uncertain. Germline V gene lookup returns CDR1 GTSNPN and CDR2 SVGIG (reference sequence). The CDR3 totals 13 residues. The V end lost 2 bases, the J end lost 0 bases, and 6 bases lay between the germline ends. The CDR3 DNA is TGTGCCTGGAGTCTAGTGAGCACAGATACGCAGTATTTT. Its protein product is CAWSLVSTDTQYF.

The genes are TRBV9 and TRBJ2-3; 11 positions match TRBD1. The germline V gene encodes CDR1 SGDLS and CDR2 YYNGEE. V gave up 1 base and J gave up 6 bases; unmatched junction bases: 4. The CDR3 extends over 15 amino acids. CDR3 nucleotides: TGTGCCAGCAGCGTACCGGGACAGGGGGTTGATACGCAGTATTTT. Translating it yields CASSVPGQGVDTQYF.

The chain combines TRBV30 with TRBJ1-3; D perhaps matches TRBD1 (6 bases). Trimming stripped 7 bases from V and 0 bases from J, with 10 bases between. From germline, CDR1 is GTSNPN and CDR2 SVGIG (reference sequence). The CDR3 runs to 13 residues. This chain's CDR3 is CALPGVSGNTIYF. In DNA form, the CDR3 reads TGTGCCTTGCCAGGGGTCTCTGGAAACACCATATATTTT. Using reference TRBV30 and TRBJ1-3 for the parts outside the CDR3, the full variable domain is SQTIHQWPATLVQPVGSPLSLECTVEGTSNPNLYWYRQAAGRGLQLLFYSVGIGQISSEVPQNLSASRPQDRQFILSSKKLLLSDSGFYLCALPGVSGNTIYFGEGSWLTVV.

V gene TRBV29-1 combines with J gene TRBJ2-1; 8 bases align to TRBD2. Germline V lookup: CDR1 SQVTM, CDR2 ANQGSEA. With 5 bases clipped from V and 7 bases from J, the junction kept 10 bases outside the gene matches. The CDR3 extends over 14 amino acids. The CDR3 loop reads CSVRTSGKGNEQFF. CDR3 bases: TGCAGCGTTAGAACTAGCGGAAAGGGTAATGAGCAGTTCTTC.

The chain carries TRBV4-2 and TRBJ1-2, with a tentative D call TRBD1 (6 bases). Germline CDR1 reads LGHNA; CDR2 reads YNFKEQ. Trimming left V 0 bases short and J 6 bases short, with 17 bases between. The CDR3 consists of 16 residues. In DNA, the CDR3 is TGTGCCAGCAGCCAAGATAGGGGGACCCTTACCGATGGCTACACCTTC. Its protein product is CASSQDRGTLTDGYTF.

The CDR3 sequence is CASSSEGNQPQHF. In DNA, the CDR3 is TGCGCCAGCAGCTCAGAGGGCAATCAGCCCCAGCATTTT. This chain uses TRBV5-1 with TRBJ1-5; D ambiguous. Germline V lookup: CDR1 SGHRS, CDR2 YFSETQ. The V gene lost 3 bases and the J gene lost 2 bases, with 6 bases spanning the gap. CDR3 length: 13 residues.

This CDR3 reads CASSTGPNTEAFF. CDR3 nucleotides: TGTGCCAGCAGCACCGGTCCGAACACTGAAGCTTTCTTT. The V call is TRBV7-9, the J call TRBJ1-1, with D uncertain. This CDR3 has 13 amino acids. Looked up from germline, CDR1 is SEHNR and CDR2 is FQNEAQ (reference sequence). Trimming removed 5 bases from V and 1 base from J, with 8 bases in between. The full variable domain, completed using reference TRBV7-9 and TRBJ1-1, is DTGVSQNPRHKITKRGQNVTFRCDPISEHNRLYWYRQTLGQGPEFLTYFQNEAQLEKSRLLSDRFSAERPKGSFSTLEIQRTEQGDSAMYLCASSTGPNTEAFFGQGTRLTVV.

The V call is TRBV30, the J call TRBJ1-3; 8 bases align to TRBD1. Germline lookup yields CDR1 GTSNPN and CDR2 SVGIG (reference sequence). The CDR3 sequence is 16 residues long. J gave up 0 bases and V 0 bases, and 4 bases lay outside the gene matches. CDR3 residues: CAWSVNRGISGNTIYF. The CDR3 nucleotides are TGTGCCTGGAGTGTAAACAGGGGGATCTCTGGAAACACCATATATTTT.

V gene TRBV7-2 combines with J gene TRBJ2-4; perhaps TRBD1 as D (6 bases). Germline CDR1 reads SGHTA; CDR2 reads FQGNSA. This CDR3 has 14 amino acids. Trimming stripped 5 bases from V and 5 bases from J, with 13 bases between. The CDR3 DNA reads as TGTGCCAGCAGCGCCCCCGGGACACAAAACATTCAGTACTTC. Protein product: CASSAPGTQNIQYF. Supplemented by reference TRBV7-2 and TRBJ2-4, the full variable domain reads GAGVSQSPSNKVTEKGKDVELRCDPISGHTALYWYRQSLGQGLEFLIYFQGNSAPDKSGLPSDRFSAERTGGSVSTLTIQRTQQEDSAVYLCASSAPGTQNIQYFGAGTRLSVL.

This clone has just one count. The chain uses TRBV9 and TRBJ2-3; 7 positions agree with TRBD1. CDR1 and CDR2 from the germline V gene are SGDLS and YYNGEE. V lost 4 bases and J lost 1; bases outside the gene matches: 6. CDR3 length: 15 residues. The CDR3 protein is CASSPRTGGTDTQYF. Here the CDR3 DNA reads TGTGCCAGCAGCCCGCGGACAGGCGGCACAGATACGCAGTATTTT.

V and J are TRBV14 and TRBJ2-3; 7 bases line up with TRBD2. This CDR3 is built from 14 residues. Germline-derived CDR1 and CDR2 are SGHDN and FVKESK. V shed 4 bases and J 5 bases; nucleotides not matched to a gene: 6. CDR3 nucleotide sequence: TGTGCCAGCAGCCCAGCGGGGTCAAGAGATACGCAGTATTTT. Its translation is CASSPAGSRDTQYF.

The gene calls are TRBV5-4 and TRBJ2-5; D uncertain. Trimming removed 5 bases from V and 5 bases from J, with 13 bases in between. CDR1 and CDR2 from the germline V gene are SGHNT and YYREEE (reference sequence). CDR3 length: 13 amino acids. CDR3 region: CASRQQVEETQYF. The CDR3 DNA reads TGTGCCAGCAGACAGCAGGTAGAGGAGACCCAGTACTTC.